The clone carrying this T cell receptor beta chain was recorded at least ten times. In building TCR beta libraries, iRepertoire HTBI primers were used together with Arm-PCR of CDR3 regions. TCRdb fed the multiplex PCR reads into MiXCR, producing one record per CDR3 protein. This sample carries hundreds of thousands of distinct CDR3 sequences, 16% of them seen once, and the ten largest clones take just under 25%. This record comes from a study of regulatory T cells in long-lasting Graves disease. This CDR3 is built from 12 residues. From germline, CDR1 is SNHLY and CDR2 FYNNEI. Trimming took 5 bases from V and 6 from J, leaving 8 bases between them. Time point in this sample: newly diagnosed GD, antithyroid drugs for less than 3 months. Isolated PBMC RNA provided the starting material for the TCR library. Roughly 9.9-milliliter peripheral blood samples went into EDTA tubes. This sample also belongs to another study, concerning T cells in Graves' hyperthyroidism and ophthalmopathy.

The sample consisted of peripheral blood mononuclear cells (PBMCs), taken at new diagnosis, from a patient treated with antithyroid drugs. The receptor's source is a woman aged 35-60 years with Graves disease. The chain links TRBV2 to TRBJ1-3, with unresolved D. CDR3 coding DNA: TGTGCCAGCAGTCTCTGGGTAAACACCATATATTTT. Translating it yields CASSLWVNTIYF.